This TCR beta chain is from a study of blood T cell repertoires in COVID-19. Study-wide context: Whether acute or convalescent, the COVID-19 samples came from the United States, Italy and Spain. In each case, the material was cDNA or gDNA derived from T cells, B-cell-depleted T cells, or PBMCs.

CDR3 length equals 16 residues. Per germline, CDR1 MNHNY and CDR2 SVGAGI (reference sequence). Trimming shortened V by 6 bases and J by 4 bases, and 21 bases separated the two germline ends. Under the authors' procedure: Nucleated cell counts were estimated from reference gene primer amplification. Repertoires were generated with immunoSEQ multiplex PCR, while TCRdb's copy carries only in-frame clones and drops some. The DNA was the basis for D and trimming; V, J and clone size are from that table. The table shows roughly 230,000 clones, with approximately 85% occurring only once. The TCR originated in a human donor in a cohort sampled during active COVID-19. This chain connects TRBV6-6 to TRBJ1-2, with a tentative D call TRBD1 (5 bases). The material sequenced was peripheral blood. The CDR3 loop reads CASSMTDPRVAYGYTF. The CDR3 region has the DNA TGTGCCAGCAGCATGACAGACCCCCGGGTAGCCTATGGCTACACCTTC.